The 2 T cell receptor beta chains below come from one sample, sequenced in a study of T cells in Graves' hyperthyroidism and ophthalmopathy. The source material, RNA transcripts, was used to amplify TCR beta CDR3 regions. When the TCR CDR3 underwent first-round RT-PCR, the HTBI primer set was used. Each CDR3 protein gets one entry after TCRdb re-called the multiplex PCR reads with MiXCR. This table holds hundreds of thousands of distinct CDR3 sequences, around 15% found once. Sequencing used blood. Every receptor here comes from a woman aged 18-30 years with Graves' hyperthyroidism.

This clonotype occurred a few times. Here the CDR3 reads CASSLNRGLTEAFF. The CDR3, as DNA: TGTGCCAGCAGCTTGAACAGGGGGCTTACTGAAGCTTTCTTT. The V gene is TRBV5-6, the J gene TRBJ1-1, with 9 bases lining up with TRBD1. The J segment lost 5 bases and the V segment lost 1 base, leaving 3 bases of the junction unmatched. Germline CDR1 and CDR2: SGHDT and YYEEEE. CDR3 length equals 14 residues.

The V and J genes are TRBV7-3 and TRBJ2-2; 10 bases are a match to TRBD1. The V and J ends lost 5 bases and 8 bases, in that order; junction bases with no gene match: 5. The CDR3 contains 14 residues. The V gene's germline CDR1 is SGHTA and CDR2 FQGTGA. The CDR3 DNA is TGTGCCAGCAGCCCCGGGACAGGGGAGGGGGAGCTGTTTTTT. This translates into CASSPGTGEGELFF.